This record looks at one T cell receptor beta chain sequence and its context. The clone's antigen remains unknown. No clone much larger than this one lies a single base away; base qualities are absent. These data are taken from a study of beta chain features in type 1 diabetes (dated by TCRdb to 2017 to 2018). For the wider study: No differences in mean age, gender distribution, total cell number or subset yield were found between patients and healthy donors. In the study, TCRB repertoires of sorted circulating CD4+ T cell subsets from recently diagnosed type 1 diabetes patients were compared with those of matched healthy donors. Whereas all 30 or so donors provided naive and central memory subsets, regulatory and stem cell-like memory subsets were isolated from just 8 patients and roughly eight healthy donors. A total of 107,917,701 sorted cells were examined across all samples, and RNA yield correlated strongly with the number of cells per subset.

Points the paper makes about the study in general: Because cDNA was sequenced instead of genomic DNA, highly expressing activated cells could be over-represented, though the groups showed no difference in activation or CD3 levels. A moderate but significant shortening of TCRB CDR3 length was observed in type 1 diabetes patients in all four CD4+ subsets. PCR might favor shorter templates, but patient and control samples were amplified and corrected together, so any skew would affect both groups equally. The naive, central memory and regulatory TCRB repertoires appeared to resemble one another more closely among patients than among healthy donors. Only small numbers of individuals were included in the HLA sub-analyses, which left unresolved whether HLA type had any influence on TCRB rearrangement. At VDJ recombination sites, patients with type 1 diabetes made fewer insertions and deleted more nucleotides, a pattern implying thymic rearrangement abnormalities.

CDR1 and CDR2, per the germline V gene, are SGHAT and FQNNGV. The V and J ends are trimmed by 3 bases and 4 bases, leaving 10 bases between them. The CDR3 contains 15 residues, cysteine and phenylalanine counted. The kept DNA is CDR3 alone, 45 bases in frame from the first base. The High Capacity cDNA Reverse Transcription Kit was used to reverse transcribe all of the isolated RNA, meaning that expressed TCRB transcripts were what got sequenced. Deep immunoSEQ sequencing was applied to naive, central memory and regulatory T cell samples, giving an average of roughly 3.5 million total reads per sample. Sorted cells were lysed in RLT buffer, and RNA was extracted using DNase-treated RNeasy Micro or Mini kits according to cell number. Each cell subset was processed on its own to prevent cross-contamination, while patient and healthy donor samples were processed together. TCRB sequences were amplified from cDNA with the immunoSEQ multiplex PCR, producing 87-bp fragments spanning the CDR3 region. Sequencing of the amplicons was performed on the Illumina HiSeq platform. The paper's data handling went like this. Synthetic template baselines were used to correct PCR bias computationally, reads within Hamming distance 2 were collapsed, and singletons that could not be merged were discarded. By aligning reads against IMGT, V, D and J genes, CDR3 length, and insertions or deletions at six rearrangement sites were assigned. Within each subset, clonotype counts were normalized to the number of sorted cells before true diversity and Gini coefficients were calculated with the tcR R package. The overlap coefficient, calculated on TCRB nucleotide sequences, was used to measure repertoire sharing. As a proxy for the pre-selection repertoire, out-of-frame TCRB sequences from naive cells were analyzed. The table comes from immuneACCESS by way of TCRdb, which keeps in-frame sequences with V and J called. Part of the clones is missing from these tables; in studies checked, under half for an unresolved V gene and the rest for unknown reasons. V and J calls and clone size follow that table, whereas D and trimming were derived from the DNA. The sample table shows approximately 600,000 clones, and over 10% are seen once. The leading ten clones occupy around 0.12% of the sample.

Each donor gave one peripheral blood draw, averaging about 120 mL, which was collected into heparinised tubes. A BD FACSAria II and a panel including CD45RO, CCR7, CD25, CD127, CD95 and CD27 were used to sort naive, central memory, regulatory and stem cell-like memory CD4+ T cells. Every sorted population had a purity above 98%. PBMCs were isolated right away by Lymphoprep density gradient centrifugation and were stained directly, without culture. Samples were stained and sorted in pairs, with one healthy donor and one patient per experiment, so that batch effects were minimized. The rearranged chain carries TRBV11-2 and TRBJ2-6; the D segment cannot be called with confidence. The sequence was collected from a man aged 25 to 45 with type 1 diabetes. Input material: naive CD4+ T cells from blood. The sample's cell subset or site label, decoded: true naive CD4+ T cells. The CDR3 reads CASSFHDTGANVLTF. The DNA sequence reads TGTGCCAGCAGCTTCCATGATACGGGGGCCAACGTCCTGACTTTC.